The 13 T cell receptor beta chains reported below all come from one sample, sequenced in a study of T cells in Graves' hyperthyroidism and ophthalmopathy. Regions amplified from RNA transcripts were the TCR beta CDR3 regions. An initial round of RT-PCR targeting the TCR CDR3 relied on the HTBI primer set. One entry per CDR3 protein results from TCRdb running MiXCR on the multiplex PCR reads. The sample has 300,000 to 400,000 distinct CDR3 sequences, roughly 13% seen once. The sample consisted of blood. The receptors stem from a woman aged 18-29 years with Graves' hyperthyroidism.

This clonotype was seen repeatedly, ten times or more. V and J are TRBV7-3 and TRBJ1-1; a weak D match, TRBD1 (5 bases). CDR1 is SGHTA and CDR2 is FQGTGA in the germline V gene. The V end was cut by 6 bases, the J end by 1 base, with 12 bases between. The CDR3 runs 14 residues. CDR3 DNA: TGTGCCAGCAGTTTAGGCGGGGGGAACACTGAAGCTTTCTTT. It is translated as CASSLGGGNTEAFF. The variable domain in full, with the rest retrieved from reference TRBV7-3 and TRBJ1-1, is GAGVSQTPSNKVTEKGKYVELRCDPISGHTALYWYRQSLGQGPEFLIYFQGTGAADDSGLPNDRFFAVRPEGSVSTLKIQRTERGDSAVYLCASSLGGGNTEAFFGQGTRLTVV.

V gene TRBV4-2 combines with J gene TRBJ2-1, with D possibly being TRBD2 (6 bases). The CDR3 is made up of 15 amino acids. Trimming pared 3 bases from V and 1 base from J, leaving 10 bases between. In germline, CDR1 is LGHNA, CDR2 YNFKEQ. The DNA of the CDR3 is TGTGCCAGCAGCCAGGAGGGATTTTCCTACAATGAGCAGTTCTTC. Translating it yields CASSQEGFSYNEQFF.

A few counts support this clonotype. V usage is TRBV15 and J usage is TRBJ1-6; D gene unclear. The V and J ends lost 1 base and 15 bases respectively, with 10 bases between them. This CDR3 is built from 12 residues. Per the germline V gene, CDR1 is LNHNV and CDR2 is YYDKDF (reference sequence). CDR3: CATSRVGNYLHF. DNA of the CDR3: TGTGCCACCAGCAGAGTTGGCAATTACCTCCACTTT.

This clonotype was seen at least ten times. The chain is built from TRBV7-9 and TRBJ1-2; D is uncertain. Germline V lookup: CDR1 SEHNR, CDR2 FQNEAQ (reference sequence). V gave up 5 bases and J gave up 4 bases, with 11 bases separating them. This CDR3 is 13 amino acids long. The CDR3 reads CASSHDLVYGYTF. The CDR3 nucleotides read TGTGCCAGCAGCCATGACCTTGTCTATGGCTACACCTTC. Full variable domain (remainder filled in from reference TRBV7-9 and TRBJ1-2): DTGVSQNPRHKITKRGQNVTFRCDPISEHNRLYWYRQTLGQGPEFLTYFQNEAQLEKSRLLSDRFSAERPKGSFSTLEIQRTEQGDSAMYLCASSHDLVYGYTFGSGTRLTVV.

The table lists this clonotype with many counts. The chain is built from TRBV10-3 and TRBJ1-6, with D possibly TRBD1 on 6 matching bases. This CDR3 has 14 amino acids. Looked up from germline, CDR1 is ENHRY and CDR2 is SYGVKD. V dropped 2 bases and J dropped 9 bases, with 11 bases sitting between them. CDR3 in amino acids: CAISEGGHGSPLHF. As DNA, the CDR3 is TGTGCCATCAGTGAGGGGGGGCACGGTTCACCCCTCCACTTT.

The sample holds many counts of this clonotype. The CDR3 here is CSARDLGRALSTKNIQYF. The DNA of the CDR3 is TGCAGTGCTAGAGATTTAGGCAGGGCCCTTAGTACCAAAAACATTCAGTACTTC. The V and J genes are TRBV20-1 and TRBJ2-4, with D possibly being TRBD1 (5 bases). Trimming took off 0 bases at V and 2 bases at J, with 20 bases between the two ends. Germline V lookup: CDR1 DFQATT, CDR2 SNEGSKA (reference sequence). The length of the CDR3 is 18 residues.

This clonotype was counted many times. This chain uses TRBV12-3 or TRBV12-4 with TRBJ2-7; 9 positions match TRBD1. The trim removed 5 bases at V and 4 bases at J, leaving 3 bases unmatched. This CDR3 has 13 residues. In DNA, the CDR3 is TGTGCCAGCAGTGAGACAGGGGGTTACGAGCAGTACTTC. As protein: CASSETGGYEQYF.

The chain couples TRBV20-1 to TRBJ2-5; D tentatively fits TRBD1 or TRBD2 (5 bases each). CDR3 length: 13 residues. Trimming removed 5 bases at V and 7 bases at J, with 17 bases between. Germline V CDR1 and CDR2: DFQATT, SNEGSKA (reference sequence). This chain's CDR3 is CSAPVRGPWTQYF. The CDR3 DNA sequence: TGCAGTGCTCCTGTCCGGGGCCCGTGGACCCAGTACTTC.

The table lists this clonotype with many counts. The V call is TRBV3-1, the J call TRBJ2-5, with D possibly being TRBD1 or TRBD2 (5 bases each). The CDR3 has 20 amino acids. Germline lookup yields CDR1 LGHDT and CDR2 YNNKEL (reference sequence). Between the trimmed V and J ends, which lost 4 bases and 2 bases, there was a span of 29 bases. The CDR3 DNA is TGTGCCAGCAGCCCCCCTTGGCCCCAGGGCGCGCGGTGGGGGCAAGAGACCCAGTACTTC. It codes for CASSPPWPQGARWGQETQYF.

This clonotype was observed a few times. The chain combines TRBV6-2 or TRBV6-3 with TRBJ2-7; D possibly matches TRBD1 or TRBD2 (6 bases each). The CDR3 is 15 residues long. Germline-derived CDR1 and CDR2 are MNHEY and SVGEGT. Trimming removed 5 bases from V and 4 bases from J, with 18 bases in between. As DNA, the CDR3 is TGTGCCAGCAGTATACGACTAGGGGGGTTATACGAGCAGTACTTC. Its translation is CASSIRLGGLYEQYF.

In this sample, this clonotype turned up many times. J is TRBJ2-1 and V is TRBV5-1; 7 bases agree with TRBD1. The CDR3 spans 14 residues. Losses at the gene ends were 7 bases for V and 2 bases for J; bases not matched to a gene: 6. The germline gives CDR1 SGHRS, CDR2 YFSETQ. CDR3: CASGDSPTYNEQFF. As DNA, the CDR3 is TGCGCCAGCGGGGACAGCCCGACCTACAATGAGCAGTTCTTC.

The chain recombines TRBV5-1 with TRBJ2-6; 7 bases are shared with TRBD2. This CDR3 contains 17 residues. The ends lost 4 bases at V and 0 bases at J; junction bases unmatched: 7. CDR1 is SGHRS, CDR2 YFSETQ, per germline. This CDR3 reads CASSPTSYNSGANVLTF. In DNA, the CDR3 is TGCGCCAGCAGCCCGACTAGCTACAACTCTGGGGCCAACGTCCTGACTTTC.

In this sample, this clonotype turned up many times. The CDR3 region is CASSIRTDVAEQYF. The CDR3 DNA sequence: TGCGCCAGCAGCATACGGACAGATGTTGCCGAGCAGTACTTC. V usage is TRBV5-1 and J usage is TRBJ2-7; tentative D call: TRBD1 (6 bases). CDR1 is SGHRS and CDR2 is YFSETQ in the germline V gene. This CDR3 contains 14 residues. The V and J ends lost 4 bases and 6 bases respectively, with 17 bases between them.